This TCR beta chain was captured by sequencing in a study of CD8+ T cells in alopecia areata. The wider study: Patients remained on tofacitinib for 6 to 18 months and then went 6 months without it.

The CDR3 loop spans 11 amino acids. Germline CDR1 and CDR2: MNHEY and SVGAGI. The V end lost 7 bases, the J end lost 2 bases, and 6 bases lay between the germline ends. After isolation, RNA underwent reverse transcription to generate cDNA as the sequencing template. Data came from immunoSEQ multiplex PCR; TCRdb stores just in-frame clones and leaves some out. The profile covers 140,000 to 150,000 clones, with 85% to 90% appearing a single time and about 14% taken by the ten largest. On this clone: Other DNA sequences within the sample encode an identical CDR3.

The sample was CD8+ T cells sorted from blood, taken at week 0. V and J are TRBV6-5 and TRBJ2-7; D remains ambiguous. This clonotype originated in a human donor with alopecia areata. The DNA of the CDR3 is TGTGCCAGCAAGGGTCCCTACGAGCAGTACTTC. As protein: CASKGPYEQYF.